A single sample is the source of the 18 T cell receptor beta chains below, sequenced in a study of blood T cells in healthy people across ages. The second PCR ran roughly 6 to 11 cycles with a sample-barcoded 5' primer and J-beta primers. Via MiXCR, TCRdb re-called the 5' RACE reads, giving one row per CDR3 protein. The sample has under 750,000 distinct CDR3 sequences, 40% to 55% seen once. Sequencing used blood. The receptors come from an older man in good health.

The CDR3 nucleotides are TGTGCCAGCAGCCCCGGACTAGTGGCGCACGAGCAGTACTTC. This codes for CASSPGLVAHEQYF. The chain recombines TRBV5-4 with TRBJ2-7, with 7 bases lining up with TRBD2. Germline lookup yields CDR1 SGHNT and CDR2 YYREEE (reference sequence). With V trimmed by 4 bases and J by 5 bases, 9 bases remained unmatched. The CDR3 covers 14 residues.

The J gene is TRBJ2-4, the V gene TRBV28, with D uncertain. V lost 8 bases to trimming and J lost 0 bases, with 8 bases between them. The CDR3 is made up of 13 amino acids. Germline assignment: CDR1 MDHEN and CDR2 SYDVKM. The CDR3 sequence: CASSPPAKNIQYF. The CDR3 DNA sequence: TGTGCCAGCTCCCCGCCAGCCAAAAACATTCAGTACTTC. The whole variable domain, filled in from reference TRBV28 and TRBJ2-4, reads DVKVTQSSRYLVKRTGEKVFLECVQDMDHENMFWYRQDPGLGLRLIYFSYDVKMKEKGDIPEGYSVSREKKERFSLILESASTNQTSMYLCASSPPAKNIQYFGAGTRLSVL.

The rearrangement links TRBV4-3 to TRBJ1-4; 9 bases fit TRBD1. The V gene's germline CDR1 is LGHNA and CDR2 YSLEER. This CDR3 region has 16 residues. J gave up 7 bases and V 2 bases, and 8 bases lay outside the gene matches. This CDR3 reads CASSQSTGTGCEKLFF. In DNA, the CDR3 is TGCGCCAGCAGCCAATCAACCGGGACAGGGTGTGAAAAACTGTTTTTT.

This clonotype was observed a handful of times. V usage is TRBV27 and J usage is TRBJ1-6; TRBD1 matches at 10 bases. CDR1 is MNHEY, CDR2 SMNVEV, per germline (reference sequence). This CDR3 comprises 16 residues. V lost 6 bases and J lost 5; bases outside the gene matches: 7. This CDR3 reads CASRTGTGVNNSPLHF. The CDR3 coding sequence is TGTGCCAGCAGGACCGGGACAGGGGTTAATAATTCACCCCTCCACTTT.

The V and J genes are TRBV3-1 and TRBJ1-1; 7 bases fit TRBD1. The length of the CDR3 is 13 residues. V lost 11 bases and J lost 1; bases outside the gene matches: 7. Germline V CDR1 and CDR2: LGHDT, YNNKEL (reference sequence). The CDR3 nucleotides are TGTGCCTCAAAGGACAGGCAGAACACTGAAGCTTTCTTT. It codes for CASKDRQNTEAFF.

The chain carries TRBV6-5 and TRBJ1-4; D is perhaps TRBD1 (5 bases). The CDR3 is 16 residues long. Trimming took 2 bases from V and 5 from J, leaving 15 bases between them. Germline CDR1 and CDR2: MNHEY and SVGAGI. CDR3 bases: TGTGCCAGCAGTTACACTGCGTGGGGGGGAAATGAAAAACTGTTTTTT. Encoded protein: CASSYTAWGGNEKLFF.

On this clonotype itself: A much larger clone differs by one base, so this may be a read error. The chain uses TRBV7-2 and TRBJ2-5; 11 bases are shared with TRBD2. The J call is doubtful: the DNA matches TRBJ2-1 better. Germline lookup yields CDR1 SGHTA and CDR2 FQGNSA. The CDR3 has 16 residues. The CDR3 sequence is CASSLALAGGRETQFF. The CDR3 DNA is TGTGCCAGCAGCTTAGCGCTAGCGGGAGGTCGAGAGACCCAGTTCTTC.

V is TRBV9 and J is TRBJ1-2; D call uncertain. Germline CDR1 reads SGDLS; CDR2 reads YYNGEE. The CDR3 consists of 14 residues. V lost 0 bases and J lost 4, with 10 bases in between. CDR3 nucleotide sequence: TGTGCCAGCAGCGTAGAGTCGGGCGGCTATGGCTACACCTTC. As protein: CASSVESGGYGYTF.

CDR3 DNA: TGTGCCAGCGGGCGGGAGGGCGACTACTTCACAGATACGCAGTATTTT. It yields the protein CASGREGDYFTDTQYF. This chain joins TRBV2 and TRBJ2-3, with 9 bases identical to TRBD2. The CDR3 spans 16 residues. Germline CDR1 SNHLY, CDR2 FYNNEI. Trimming at V came to 8 bases and at J to 2 bases, leaving 11 bases not matched to a gene.

This clonotype has a handful of counts. The V and J genes are TRBV7-2 and TRBJ2-1; 11 positions agree with TRBD1. The CDR3 length is 12 residues. Per the germline V gene, CDR1 is SGHTA and CDR2 is FQGNSA. The J segment lost 14 bases and the V segment lost 4 bases, leaving 4 bases of the junction unmatched. The CDR3 loop reads CASSWGQGDEFF. The CDR3 region has the DNA TGTGCCAGCAGCTGGGGACAGGGGGATGAGTTCTTC. The full variable domain, completed using reference TRBV7-2 and TRBJ2-1, is GAGVSQSPSNKVTEKGKDVELRCDPISGHTALYWYRQSLGQGLEFLIYFQGNSAPDKSGLPSDRFSAERTGGSVSTLTIQRTQQEDSAVYLCASSWGQGDEFFGPGTRLTVL.

This chain links TRBV6-6 with TRBJ1-1; possible D gene TRBD1, 6 bases. This CDR3 spans 11 amino acids. Germline V gives CDR1 MNHNY, CDR2 SVGAGI (reference sequence). V was cut by 4 bases and J by 7 bases, with 7 bases left in between. The CDR3 DNA reads TGTGCCAGCAGTTTCAGGGGTGAAGCTTTCTTT. This gives the protein CASSFRGEAFF.

V is TRBV5-1 and J is TRBJ2-3; TRBD2 matches at 8 bases. V lost 4 bases to trimming and J lost 6 bases; unmatched junction nucleotides: 10. CDR1 and CDR2 from the germline V gene are SGHRS and YFSETQ. CDR3 length: 15 residues. DNA of the CDR3: TGCGCCAGCAGCACTTCTGGGCGGGAGGTTGATACGCAGTATTTT. It specifies CASSTSGREVDTQYF.

This clonotype was seen just once. V gene TRBV20-1 combines with J gene TRBJ2-3; D is perhaps TRBD2 (5 bases). Germline V gene data show CDR1 as DFQATT and CDR2 as SNEGSKA (reference sequence). Trimming took off 3 bases at V and 0 bases at J, with 10 bases between the two ends. This CDR3 has 14 amino acids. CDR3 in DNA: TGCAGTGCTAGGAAAAGGACTAGCACAGATACGCAGTATTTT. Protein product: CSARKRTSTDTQYF.

The chain combines TRBV6-2 or TRBV6-3 with TRBJ2-1; no definite D call. Per germline, CDR1 MNHEY and CDR2 SVGEGT. The CDR3 is 16 residues long. V was shortened by 6 bases and J by 6 bases, with 21 bases between the two germline ends. CDR3 bases: TGTGCCAGCAGCCGTCCTATGGGCAGAGGACCCAATGAGCAGTTCTTC. Amino acid sequence: CASSRPMGRGPNEQFF.

The gene calls are TRBV7-2 and TRBJ2-7, with 7 bases lining up with TRBD1. The ends lost 5 bases at V and 0 bases at J; junction bases unmatched: 4. The CDR3 totals 14 residues. Germline CDR1 is SGHTA and CDR2 is FQGNSA. The CDR3 nucleotides read TGTGCCAGCAGCACGGGACAGACCTCCTACGAGCAGTACTTC. Encoded protein: CASSTGQTSYEQYF.

The chain uses TRBV6-2 or TRBV6-3 and TRBJ2-1, with no clear D. Per germline, CDR1 MNHEY and CDR2 SVGEGT. The CDR3 contains 15 residues. The V end lost 6 bases, the J end lost 0 bases, and 12 bases lay between the germline ends. The CDR3 reads CASSTRTLSYNEQFF. The CDR3 nucleotides read TGTGCCAGCAGCACAAGGACCCTCTCCTACAATGAGCAGTTCTTC.

The gene calls are TRBV28 and TRBJ1-1; 8 bases match TRBD1. Germline CDR1 MDHEN, CDR2 SYDVKM. V lost 5 bases and J lost 1; bases outside the gene matches: 6. This CDR3 has 15 amino acids. CDR3 in amino acids: CASSPPGTGNTEAFF. The CDR3 DNA is TGTGCCAGCAGTCCCCCCGGGACAGGGAACACTGAAGCTTTCTTT.

This clonotype has at least ten counts. The V call is TRBV20-1, the J call TRBJ2-7, with 9 bases that match TRBD1. Trimming at V came to 6 bases and at J to 3 bases, leaving 15 bases not matched to a gene. This CDR3 is built from 16 residues. CDR1 is DFQATT and CDR2 is SNEGSKA in the germline V gene (reference sequence). For the CDR3, the DNA is TGCAGTGCCACGGACCTAAAGGGGACAGGGAACTACGAGCAGTACTTC. Translation gives CSATDLKGTGNYEQYF.